One sample yielded the 31 T cell receptor beta chains listed below, sequenced in a study of Graves' ophthalmopathy and Graves' hyperthyroidism. Scientists amplified the TCR beta CDR3 regions from RNA transcripts. In the first round, RT-PCR was carried out with HTBI primers, and a multiplex PCR formed the second round. TCRdb analysed the multiplex PCR reads with MiXCR anew, one entry per CDR3 protein. This table holds roughly 400,000 distinct CDR3 sequences, 17% found once. What was sequenced was peripheral blood. The origin of the receptors is an adult woman with stable Graves' hyperthyroidism.

This clonotype was recorded many times. This chain joins TRBV12-3 or TRBV12-4 and TRBJ1-1; maybe TRBD1 (6 bases). V was shortened by 5 bases and J by 6 bases, with 16 bases between the two germline ends. There are 14 residues in the CDR3. This chain's CDR3 is CASSTQQGNAEAFF. CDR3 bases: TGTGCCAGCAGTACTCAACAGGGTAACGCTGAAGCTTTCTTT.

This clonotype has ten or more counts. The chain joins TRBV12-3 or TRBV12-4 to TRBJ1-5, with a tentative D call TRBD1 (5 bases). This CDR3 contains 14 residues. Trimming took 4 bases from V and 4 from J, leaving 11 bases between them. The CDR3 region has the DNA TGTGCCAGCAGTTCCACCCGGGGGAATCAGCCCCAGCATTTT. This sequence encodes CASSSTRGNQPQHF.

This clonotype showed up many times. The chain has TRBV5-1 and TRBJ2-4; 10 bases match TRBD2. Trimming removed 4 bases from V and 4 bases from J; junction bases left unmatched: 5. Germline V lookup: CDR1 SGHRS, CDR2 YFSETQ. The CDR3 spans 15 residues. CDR3 region: CASSRGTSEKNIQYF. CDR3 nucleotides: TGCGCCAGCAGCAGAGGGACTAGCGAGAAAAACATTCAGTACTTC.

This clonotype has ten or more counts. V usage is TRBV28 and J usage is TRBJ1-3; 7 nucleotides agree with TRBD1. V lost 7 bases and J lost 1; bases outside the gene matches: 1. Germline CDR1 and CDR2: MDHEN and SYDVKM. This CDR3 comprises 13 residues. The CDR3 DNA reads TGTGCCAGCACAGGGGGTTCTGGAAACACCATATATTTT. Amino acids: CASTGGSGNTIYF.

To note about this clonotype: The junction departs from the called germline gene at one end, perhaps through a read error. The chain employs TRBV6-1 and TRBJ2-4; 11 bases are shared with TRBD1. The germline CDR1 and CDR2 sequences are MNHNS and SASEGT. This CDR3 contains 16 residues. Here the CDR3 reads CASSELGQGVGNIKYF. The CDR3 region has the DNA TGTGCCAGCAGTGAATTGGGACAGGGGGTTGGAAACATTAAGTACTTC.

The chain couples TRBV6-1 to TRBJ2-7, with D possibly being TRBD2 (6 bases). This CDR3 comprises 14 residues. The germline V gene has CDR1 MNHNS and CDR2 SASEGT. Trimming took 6 bases from V and 3 from J, leaving 15 bases between them. This CDR3 reads CASSPEGGLYEQYF. The CDR3 DNA reads as TGTGCCAGCAGCCCCGAAGGAGGGCTCTACGAGCAGTACTTC.

This clonotype occurred many times. This chain links TRBV10-2 with TRBJ1-2; D remains unclear. Deletions cut 6 bases from V and 4 bases from J, with 15 bases between. The CDR3 covers 14 residues. CDR1 is WSHSY, CDR2 SAAADI, per germline. CDR3 in amino acids: CASSLQTNTYGYTF. CDR3 coding DNA: TGCGCCAGCAGCTTGCAAACAAACACCTATGGCTACACCTTC.

Comment on this clonotype: Possible read error: a much larger clone is one base away. The chain couples TRBV30 to TRBJ2-7; D might be TRBD2 (7 bases). Germline V gene lookup returns CDR1 GTSNPN and CDR2 SVGIG (reference sequence). The CDR3 covers 17 residues. For the CDR3, the DNA is TGTGGCTGGAGTGTGTGGAGGGGGAGGGTATTTGCCTACGAGCAGTACTTC. Translation gives CGWSVWRGRVFAYEQYF.

This clonotype was picked up many times. The gene calls are TRBV14 and TRBJ2-4, with TRBD2 as a possible D gene (6 bases). The CDR3 is 14 amino acids. Germline V gene lookup returns CDR1 SGHDN and CDR2 FVKESK. The germline V and J ends were trimmed by 4 bases and 0 bases, with 7 bases remaining between them. CDR3 bases: TGTGCCAGCAGCCGGAGGGAAGCCAAAAACATTCAGTACTTC. Encoded protein: CASSRREAKNIQYF.

This clonotype was seen a few times. This chain links TRBV5-1 with TRBJ2-2, with TRBD2 matching 10 bases. Germline-derived CDR1 and CDR2 are SGHRS and YFSETQ. V trimming: 2 bases; J trimming: 8 bases; junction bases outside the gene matches: 6. This CDR3 comprises 15 residues. CDR3 DNA: TGCGCCAGCAGCTTCTGGACTAGCGGACAGGGGGAGCTGTTTTTT. This encodes CASSFWTSGQGELFF.

This clonotype was found many times. V usage is TRBV11-2 and J usage is TRBJ2-7; 11 bases are shared with TRBD2. The CDR3 is made up of 16 amino acids. V trimming: 5 bases; J trimming: 2 bases; junction bases outside the gene matches: 8. Germline V lookup: CDR1 SGHAT, CDR2 FQNNGV. CDR3 DNA: TGTGCCAGCAGCCCCCTCTCGGGACTAGCGGCCTACGAGCAGTACTTC. Translation: CASSPLSGLAAYEQYF.

This clonotype was seen ten or more times. This CDR3 reads CSARVGLDEQYF. CDR3 coding DNA: TGCAGTGCTAGAGTGGGTTTGGACGAGCAGTACTTC. The chain couples TRBV20-1 to TRBJ2-7, with D uncertain. CDR1 is DFQATT, CDR2 SNEGSKA, per germline (reference sequence). The ends were cut back, 1 base at V and 5 bases at J, with 9 bases in the middle. The CDR3 is 12 amino acids.

This clonotype was recorded at least ten times. The chain combines TRBV25-1 with TRBJ2-7; 9 bases line up with TRBD1. Germline CDR1 MGHDK, CDR2 SYGVNS. The CDR3 consists of 16 residues. V gave up 5 bases and J gave up 3 bases; unmatched junction bases: 11. The CDR3 DNA sequence: TGTGCCAGCAGTCCCGTCGGGGACAGGGCCTTCTACGAGCAGTACTTC. Amino acid sequence: CASSPVGDRAFYEQYF.

This clonotype was detected ten times or more. The chain carries TRBV6-1 and TRBJ2-5; 12 nucleotides match TRBD2. Trimming cost V 7 bases and J 2 bases; bases outside gene matches: 8. Germline V gene data show CDR1 as MNHNS and CDR2 as SASEGT. The CDR3 length is 16 residues. The CDR3 spells CASNRAGTSGQETQYF. The CDR3 DNA sequence: TGTGCCAGCAATAGAGCCGGGACTAGCGGGCAAGAGACCCAGTACTTC.

This clonotype was counted at least ten times. The V and J genes are TRBV12-3 or TRBV12-4 and TRBJ1-5, with TRBD1 as a possible D gene (5 bases). This CDR3 is built from 13 residues. With 3 bases removed from V and 5 bases from J, the gap between germline ends came to 8 bases. The CDR3 sequence is CASSFRGYQPQHF. The CDR3 DNA sequence: TGTGCCAGCAGTTTCCGGGGCTATCAGCCCCAGCATTTT.

The chain recombines TRBV5-5 with TRBJ2-5, with 13 nucleotides matching TRBD2. The V gene end was trimmed by 4 bases and the J gene end by 5 bases; junction bases not matched to a gene: 5. There are 15 residues in the CDR3. From germline, CDR1 is SGHKS and CDR2 YYEKEE (reference sequence). CDR3 sequence (DNA): TGTGCCAGCAGCGACAAACTAGCGGGAGGGGAGACCCAGTACTTC. Protein sequence: CASSDKLAGGETQYF.

There are many counts of this clonotype. The chain employs TRBV19 and TRBJ1-3; D is ambiguous. With 5 bases removed from V and 2 bases from J, the gap between germline ends came to 19 bases. CDR3 length equals 17 residues. CDR1 LNHDA and CDR2 SQIVND come from the germline V gene (reference sequence). The CDR3, as DNA: TGTGCCAGTAGTGCCCGAGGTTCTCGACCCCCTGGAAACACCATATATTTT. Translated, it gives CASSARGSRPPGNTIYF. Combining the CDR3 with reference TRBV19 and TRBJ1-3 gives the whole variable domain DGGITQSPKYLFRKEGQNVTLSCEQNLNHDAMYWYRQDPGQGLRLIYYSQIVNDFQKGDIAEGYSVSREKKESFPLTVTSAQKNPTAFYLCASSARGSRPPGNTIYFGEGSWLTVV.

In its sample, this clonotype was seen many times. This chain joins TRBV2 and TRBJ1-5; D is uncertain. V lost 7 bases and J lost 4, with 8 bases in between. The CDR3 spans 12 residues. The V gene's germline CDR1 is SNHLY and CDR2 FYNNEI. The CDR3 protein is CASNQANQPQHF. The CDR3 DNA sequence: TGTGCCAGCAACCAGGCGAATCAGCCCCAGCATTTT.

This clonotype was recorded at least ten times. The V gene is TRBV3-1, the J gene TRBJ2-7; 10 bases fit TRBD1. Germline CDR1 is LGHDT and CDR2 is YNNKEL (reference sequence). Trimming at V came to 1 base and at J to 2 bases, leaving 2 bases not matched to a gene. The CDR3 has 15 amino acids. The CDR3 here is CASSQAGQGAYEQYF. The CDR3 DNA reads as TGTGCCAGCAGCCAAGCAGGACAGGGGGCCTACGAGCAGTACTTC.

V and J are TRBV3-1 and TRBJ1-5; D is ambiguous. Deletions cut 5 bases from V and 4 bases from J, with 6 bases between. The CDR3 consists of 12 residues. Per the germline V gene, CDR1 is LGHDT and CDR2 is YNNKEL (reference sequence). CDR3 coding DNA: TGTGCCAGCAGCGCCCGAAATCAGCCCCAGCATTTT. Its translation: CASSARNQPQHF.

This clonotype has a count of ten or more. The chain carries TRBV7-2 and TRBJ2-2, with D perhaps matching TRBD1 or TRBD2 (6 bases each). Looked up from germline, CDR1 is SGHTA and CDR2 is FQGNSA. The CDR3 extends over 15 amino acids. V was shortened by 5 bases and J by 5 bases, with 15 bases between the two germline ends. The CDR3 protein is CASSLYLGGTGELFF. In DNA form, the CDR3 reads TGTGCCAGCAGCCTATACCTAGGGGGGACCGGGGAGCTGTTTTTT.

This clonotype was counted at least ten times. The chain is built from TRBV13 and TRBJ2-7; 8 bases are shared with TRBD1. CDR1 and CDR2 from the germline V gene are PRHDT and FYEKMQ (reference sequence). The CDR3 is 16 residues long. After removal of 4 bases from V and 1 base from J, the junction contained 9 bases not matched to a gene. Written as DNA, the CDR3 is TGTGCCAGCAGCTCAACCGGGACAGGCCCATCCTACGAGCAGTACTTC. Its protein product is CASSSTGTGPSYEQYF.

The sample holds many counts of this clonotype. This chain joins TRBV6-2 or TRBV6-3 and TRBJ1-1, with D unclear. Germline values: CDR1 MNHEY, CDR2 SVGEGT. This CDR3 has 13 amino acids. Trimming cost V 2 bases and J 0 bases, with 4 bases left between them. DNA for the CDR3: TGTGCCAGCAGTTACAAGATGAACACTGAAGCTTTCTTT. Protein sequence: CASSYKMNTEAFF.

The chain couples TRBV4-1 to TRBJ2-2; D might be TRBD2 (7 bases). The CDR3 has 20 residues. The V and J ends lost 1 base and 5 bases respectively, with 26 bases between them. CDR1 MGHRA and CDR2 YSYEKL come from the germline V gene. DNA for the CDR3: TGCGCCAGCAGCCAAGGGGTAGGCGGGACACCAAGAGCGGGGACCGGGGAGCTGTTTTTT. Its protein is CASSQGVGGTPRAGTGELFF.

The V and J genes are TRBV3-1 and TRBJ2-3; TRBD2 aligns across 7 bases. This CDR3 is built from 16 residues. Germline CDR1 reads LGHDT; CDR2 reads YNNKEL (reference sequence). Germline trimming cut 1 base from V and 1 base from J; bases unmatched to any gene: 5. Here the CDR3 DNA reads TGTGCCAGCAGCCAAGCGCGGGAGATTGGCACAGATACGCAGTATTTT. It is translated as CASSQAREIGTDTQYF.

V and J are TRBV11-2 and TRBJ1-1; TRBD1 is a possible D gene (5 bases). The CDR3 has 18 amino acids. CDR1 SGHAT and CDR2 FQNNGV come from the germline V gene. Trimming cost V 1 base and J 3 bases, with 21 bases left between them. Here the CDR3 DNA reads TGTGCCAGCAGCTTAGTGGGGGTGGGGGAGACCCAGTACACTGAAGCTTTCTTT. As protein: CASSLVGVGETQYTEAFF.

V gene TRBV30 combines with J gene TRBJ2-6, with 12 bases aligning to TRBD1. There are 18 residues in the CDR3. The ends lost 8 bases at V and 2 bases at J; junction bases unmatched: 13. Per germline, CDR1 GTSNPN and CDR2 SVGIG (reference sequence). DNA for the CDR3: TGTGCCGGGAAACCCGGGACAGGGGGCAGGGCTGGGGCCAACGTCCTGACTTTC. Translation: CAGKPGTGGRAGANVLTF. Filled out from reference TRBV30 and TRBJ2-6, the complete variable domain reads SQTIHQWPATLVQPVGSPLSLECTVEGTSNPNLYWYRQAAGRGLQLLFYSVGIGQISSEVPQNLSASRPQDRQFILSSKKLLLSDSGFYLCAGKPGTGGRAGANVLTFGAGSRLTVL.

This clonotype was detected many times. The V call is TRBV7-2, the J call TRBJ2-2; D possibly corresponds to TRBD2 (6 bases). The CDR3 has 13 residues. Germline values: CDR1 SGHTA, CDR2 FQGNSA. Trimming removed 6 bases from V and 2 bases from J, with 7 bases in between. CDR3 coding DNA: TGTGCCAGCAGGGCGGGAAACACCGGGGAGCTGTTTTTT. It codes for CASRAGNTGELFF.

The chain carries TRBV6-1 and TRBJ2-5, with D uncertain. The ends were cut back, 4 bases at V and 2 bases at J, with 17 bases in the middle. This CDR3 region has 16 residues. The germline V gene encodes CDR1 MNHNS and CDR2 SASEGT. The CDR3 loop is CASSVPPGRRQETQYF. CDR3 nucleotide sequence: TGTGCCAGCAGTGTCCCCCCCGGCAGACGTCAAGAGACCCAGTACTTC.

This clonotype was observed many times. The chain recombines TRBV4-3 with TRBJ2-5; the D gene is possibly TRBD1 (5 bases). From germline, CDR1 is LGHNA and CDR2 YSLEER. The CDR3 spans 13 residues. The V gene lost 0 bases and the J gene lost 3 bases, with 5 bases spanning the gap. The DNA of the CDR3 is TGCGCCAGCAGCCAAGACAGGGAAGAGACCCAGTACTTC. This sequence encodes CASSQDREETQYF.

The V call is TRBV2, the J call TRBJ1-1, with D maybe TRBD1 (6 bases). The CDR3 has 14 residues. Germline V lookup: CDR1 SNHLY, CDR2 FYNNEI. Trimming took 6 bases from V and 0 from J, leaving 11 bases between them. For the CDR3, the DNA is TGTGCCAGCAGAGCGGACAGACTGAACACTGAAGCTTTCTTT. Amino acid sequence: CASRADRLNTEAFF.